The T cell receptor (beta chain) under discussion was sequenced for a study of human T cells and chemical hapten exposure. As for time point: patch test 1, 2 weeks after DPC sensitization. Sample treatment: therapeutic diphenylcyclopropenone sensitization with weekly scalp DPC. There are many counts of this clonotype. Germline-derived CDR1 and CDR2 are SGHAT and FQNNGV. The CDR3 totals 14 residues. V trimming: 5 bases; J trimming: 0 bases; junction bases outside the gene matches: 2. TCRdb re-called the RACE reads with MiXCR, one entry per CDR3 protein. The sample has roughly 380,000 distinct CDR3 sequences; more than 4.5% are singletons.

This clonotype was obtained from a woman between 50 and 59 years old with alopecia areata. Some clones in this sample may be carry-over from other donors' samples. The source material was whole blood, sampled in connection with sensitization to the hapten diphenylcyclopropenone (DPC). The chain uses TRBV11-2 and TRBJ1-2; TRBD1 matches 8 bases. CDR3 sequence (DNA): TGTGCCAGCAGCCCGGGACAGGCTAACTATGGCTACACCTTC. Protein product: CASSPGQANYGYTF.